The clone carrying this TCR beta chain was detected only a few times. Its specificity is unknown. The data were obtained in a study of T-cell memory formation after mild COVID-19. The V gene lost 9 bases and the J gene lost 2 bases, with 4 bases spanning the gap. This CDR3 region has 10 residues. Looked up from germline, CDR1 is SEHNR and CDR2 is FQNEAQ (reference sequence). Findings and limits, study-wide: CD4+ contracting clones were found mainly in CM and EM, and CD8+ ones in EMRA.

TCRdb independently ran MiXCR on the 5' RACE reads; one entry per CDR3 protein. The repertoire holds fewer than 150,000 distinct CDR3 sequences, with 5% to 6.5% as singletons. This TCR came from an adult woman who had mild COVID-19 (a few samples of this study predate the infection). Cell type and time point are not known. The material sequenced was PBMCs or a T cell subset sorted from them (not recorded which). The chain recombines TRBV7-9 with TRBJ1-1, with D unresolved. The CDR3 bases are TGTGCCAGGGGAAACACTGAAGCTTTCTTT. It specifies CARGNTEAFF.